This T cell receptor beta chain came from a study of regulatory T cells in long-lasting Graves disease (dated by TCRdb to the early 2020s). For the wider study: Persistent Graves' disease was defined as persistently positive TSH receptor autoantibodies together with antithyroid drug treatment for over 5 years. Patients with persistent Graves' disease were compared with patients with newly diagnosed Graves' disease using TCR sequencing and RNA sequencing of peripheral blood. Antithyroid drugs had been taken for approximately 10 years on average by persistent Graves' disease patients in the clinical cohort. A total of approximately 35 samples underwent TCR sequencing: about 13 from persistent and about 20 from newly diagnosed Graves' disease patients. The study was conducted in China and was registered as a clinical trial. Study-wide conclusions, independent of this receptor: The small sample size was acknowledged by the authors as a limitation that may reduce accuracy. Only the TCR beta chain was sequenced and analyzed. More public clonotypes were shared among persistent patients (around 3,000) than among newly diagnosed patients (under 1,000). Compared with newly diagnosed patients, patients with persistent Graves' disease had lower TCR Shannon entropy and fewer highly expanded clones, which suggests clonal expansion. Preferential use of TRBV28, TRBJ1-2 and TRBJ2-5 was observed in persistent disease, whereas TRBV20-1 and TRBJ2-1 were favored in newly diagnosed disease. The study examined only peripheral blood because the primary lesion, thyroid tissue, could not be accessed.

Libraries were constructed by multiplex PCR. Sequencing took place on an Illumina HiSeq 4000. iRepertoire HTBI primers and Arm-PCR amplification of CDR3 regions were used to construct TCR beta libraries. Before sequencing, the PCR products went through gel purification. In the authors' own workflow: Gene usage analysis of CDR3 amino acid clonotypes used the 62 TRBV and about 15 TRBJ segments found across samples. COPE and FqMerger were used to merge filtered high-quality paired reads into contigs. BLAST was used to align contigs to IMGT TRBV, TRBD and TRBJ reference genes, and CDR3 was defined according to IMGT. Clonotypes above 0.1% frequency were classified as highly expanded clones. Shannon entropy served as the measure of repertoire diversity, while the Gini coefficient captured V-J evenness. Clonotypes shared by more than one individual were considered public. The public reads were reanalyzed by TCRdb: fastp trimming at Q25, MiXCR alignment, in-frame beta chains only. Rows merge per CDR3 protein into single entries with the most common DNA and genes. TCRdb's processing, not the authors' own work, is the source of the V and J calls. Present in this sample are 300,000 to 500,000 distinct CDR3 sequences, 20% of which were seen just once. Around 20% of the sample lies in the top ten.

The CDR3 goes from the cysteine to the phenylalanine over 18 residues. Only the CDR3 region is kept as DNA, spanning 54 bases read in frame from base 1. Taken from the germline V gene (reference sequence), the CDR1 and CDR2 loops are MNHEY and SMNVEV. V was cut back by 7 bases and J by 6 bases, leaving a gap of 29 bases between them. According to the study, the label for this sample's time point signals: persistent/refractory GD, antithyroid drugs over 5 years with positive TRAb. RNA was extracted from PBMCs in TRIzol for both TCR sequencing and RNA sequencing. The diagnosis of Graves' disease was made according to American Thyroid Association guidelines. Patients for the study were recruited at an endocrinology department in Xi'an, China. Each patient gave 8.5 to 9.5 milliliters of peripheral blood, collected in an EDTA anticoagulant tube. Ficoll Paque Plus density gradient separation was used to isolate PBMCs, and no additional T cell sorting was done. RNA quality was checked with an Agilent 2100 Bioanalyzer and agarose gel, and concentration with a NanoDrop 2000.

Concerning this clonotype: There is no known antigen for this receptor. No much larger clonotype is one base removed from it; base qualities were not supplied.

The source material was peripheral blood mononuclear cells (PBMCs), sampled when the disease was refractory, from a patient treated with antithyroid drugs. The chain is encoded by TRBV27 joined to TRBJ2-3; the D region is possibly TRBD1 or TRBD2, each matching across 6 bases. This TCR was sampled from a female donor with Graves disease. CDR3 reads: CASTTTGRPGALSDTQYF. In nucleotides, the sequence is TGTGCCAGCACTACCACCGGCCGTCCGGGGGCACTTTCGGATACGCAGTATTTT.